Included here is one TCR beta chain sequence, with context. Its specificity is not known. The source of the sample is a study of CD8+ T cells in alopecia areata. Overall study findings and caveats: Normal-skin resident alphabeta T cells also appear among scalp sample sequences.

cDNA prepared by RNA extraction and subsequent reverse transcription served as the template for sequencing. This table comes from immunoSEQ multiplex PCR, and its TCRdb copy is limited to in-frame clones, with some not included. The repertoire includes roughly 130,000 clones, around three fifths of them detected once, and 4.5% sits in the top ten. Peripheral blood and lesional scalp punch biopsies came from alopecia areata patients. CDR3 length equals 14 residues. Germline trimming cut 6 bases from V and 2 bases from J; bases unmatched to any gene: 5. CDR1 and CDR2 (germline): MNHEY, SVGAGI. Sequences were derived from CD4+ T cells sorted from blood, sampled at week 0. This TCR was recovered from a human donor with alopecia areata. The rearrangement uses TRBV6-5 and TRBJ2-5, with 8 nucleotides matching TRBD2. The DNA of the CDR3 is TGTGCCAGCAGGCCCGGACTAGCTCAAGAGACCCAGTACTTC. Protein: CASRPGLAQETQYF.